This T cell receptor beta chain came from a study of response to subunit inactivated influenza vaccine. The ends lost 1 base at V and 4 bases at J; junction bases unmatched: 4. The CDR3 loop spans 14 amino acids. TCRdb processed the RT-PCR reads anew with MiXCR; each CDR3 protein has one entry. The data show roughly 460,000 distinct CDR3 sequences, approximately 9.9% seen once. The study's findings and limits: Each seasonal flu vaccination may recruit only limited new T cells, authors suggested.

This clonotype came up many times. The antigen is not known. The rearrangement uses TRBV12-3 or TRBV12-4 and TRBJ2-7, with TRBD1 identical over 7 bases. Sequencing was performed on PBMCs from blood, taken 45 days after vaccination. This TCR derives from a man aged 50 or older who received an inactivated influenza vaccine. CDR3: CASSLVGGRYEQYF. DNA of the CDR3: TGTGCCAGCAGTTTAGTAGGGGGCAGATACGAGCAGTACTTC.